This T cell receptor (beta chain) was found in a study of radiotherapy plus CTLA-4 blockade in lung cancer. This CDR3 is built from 15 residues. The V segment lost 4 bases and the J segment 5 bases; nucleotides outside the gene matches: 11. CDR1 is SGHNT and CDR2 is YYREEE in the germline V gene (reference sequence). Patients had chemo-refractory metastatic non-small-cell lung cancer and received focal radiation plus CTLA-4 blockade that used ipilimumab. About this clone itself: Antigen specificity is unknown.

General study points: TCR clones of tumor origin grew in blood after radiotherapy plus ipilimumab.

Sequencing used immunoSEQ multiplex PCR; TCRdb keeps in-frame clones, though not all of them. This table has 55,000 to 65,000 clones, 76% appearing once. This chain joins TRBV5-4 and TRBJ2-5, with 7 bases that match TRBD2. The sequenced sample was peripheral blood, obtained from a patient treated with radiotherapy plus ipilimumab. This receptor was obtained from a human donor with non-small cell lung cancer who had a complete response to radiotherapy plus ipilimumab. CDR3 in DNA: TGTGCCAGCAGCGAATTCGGGAGGCCGGGGGAGACCCAGTACTTC. It codes for CASSEFGRPGETQYF.